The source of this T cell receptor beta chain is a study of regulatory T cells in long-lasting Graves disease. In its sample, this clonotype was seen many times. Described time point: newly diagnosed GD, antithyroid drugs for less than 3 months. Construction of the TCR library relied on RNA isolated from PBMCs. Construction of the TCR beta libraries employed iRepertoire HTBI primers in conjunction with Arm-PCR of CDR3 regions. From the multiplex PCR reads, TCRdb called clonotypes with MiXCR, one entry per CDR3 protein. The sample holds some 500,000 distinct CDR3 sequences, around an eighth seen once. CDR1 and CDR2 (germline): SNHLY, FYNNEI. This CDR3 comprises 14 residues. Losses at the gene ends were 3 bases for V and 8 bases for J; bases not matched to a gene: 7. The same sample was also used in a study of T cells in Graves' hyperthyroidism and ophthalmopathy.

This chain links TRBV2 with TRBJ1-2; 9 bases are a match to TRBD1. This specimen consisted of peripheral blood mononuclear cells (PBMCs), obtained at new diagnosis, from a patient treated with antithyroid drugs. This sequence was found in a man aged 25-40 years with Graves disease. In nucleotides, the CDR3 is TGTGCCAGCAGTGACGGGGACAGGGTTTCGGGCTACACCTTC. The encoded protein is CASSDGDRVSGYTF.